This entry concerns a single T cell receptor beta chain. It lacks a known antigen. Per-base quality was not reported, and no clone a single base away is much larger than it. Donors were healthy HIV-negative adults with no recently reported acute infections or vaccinations. Every donor was a Caucasian adult residing in Nashville, Tennessee, USA. The CD8 memory samples were a combination of magnetically selected CD45RO+ cells and CCR7-negative CD45RA+ effector memory (TemRA) cells. Blood was obtained by leukapheresis, after which PBMCs were separated by Ficoll-Histopaque density gradient centrifugation and cryopreserved in liquid nitrogen vapor phase. Analytical flow cytometry was used to check the purity and quantity of each magnetically sorted T cell population. Genomic DNA was isolated from every sorted fraction and measured by UV absorbance on a Nanodrop 2000c. The source of the sample is a study of shared clonotypes between healthy human individuals (dated by TCRdb to the early 2020s). With respect to the entire study: The cohort included three men and a couple of women between 18 and 49 years of age. For each donor, three plates each were used for CD4 naive and CD4 memory, two plates were used for CD8 naive, and one plate was used for CD8 memory. To estimate repertoire size and how much clonotypes are shared between individuals, the study performed deep sequencing of blood TCR repertoires from about five healthy adults. To increase sequencing depth and limit assay-specific biases, different laboratories used diverse techniques to prepare libraries and sequence TCR repertoires. Leukapheresis yielded between about 0.94 and 10 billion PBMCs per donor. What the authors observed across the whole study: Larger estimated clonotype richness was generally found for naive subsets than for memory subsets. Across several donors, approximately 4.6% of naive CD4, roughly 3.3% of naive CD8, about 2.3% of memory CD4, and about 0.4% of memory CD8 clonotypes were shared. Sampling was restricted to blood, and TCR repertoires in tissue are likely to differ from TCR repertoires in blood. Incomplete sequencing was indicated by rarefaction of sorted-subset datasets, despite the large sequencing depth. Based on pairwise subsampling, the degree of clonotype sharing among donors was expected to be affected by sequencing depth. Clonotypes shared by all four sorted-subset donors showed higher generation probabilities than non-shared clonotypes. The genetic and exposure-history diversity represented was limited by the small number of donors.

TCR CDR3 regions were amplified from genomic DNA by multiplex PCR using the deep immunoSEQ assay. Extracted genomic DNA from each cell subset was distributed evenly across all wells of several immunoSEQ 96-well plates, and each plate was treated as a replicate. For sorted subsets, around 200 ng genomic DNA, equal to tens of thousands of T cell genomes, was loaded into each replicate PCR. The purified libraries were quantified using a Qubit 3.0 fluorometer, sized with a Bioanalyzer 2100, and then quantified again using the KAPA Library Quantification kit. Every immunoSEQ 96-well plate was sequenced on a separate single-read 150-cycle Illumina NextSeq 550 flow cell. Per the authors' processing: Because the immunoSEQ output included only junctional sequences and no quality scores, the filtering could not be the same as the filtering used for full-length reads. To assign V/J genes and CDR3, sequences were annotated against IMGT germline references using PyIR, a Python wrapper for IgBLAST v1.9. Reads were removed for weak V/J assignments (E-value above 1e-6), missing CDR3, stop codons, out-of-frame junctions, or ambiguous translated residues. V3J clonotypes were defined by identical inferred V gene, J gene, and CDR3 amino acid sequence. Percentage overlap between repertoires was computed as shared unique clonotypes divided by the size of the smaller repertoire. Richness of each repertoire was evaluated using RTK rarefaction, the Chao1 estimator, and Recon v2.1 estimates of unobserved clonotypes. For all TCRbeta clonotypes obtained by the gDNA method from several donors, generation probabilities were computed with OLGA. Sourced from immuneACCESS, this table was stored by TCRdb with only in-frame sequences that have V and J called. A share of the clones is absent; for the studies checked, an unresolved V gene accounts for under half, and the remainder has no known explanation. The V and J calls and clone size were taken over from that table, and D and trimming were inferred from the DNA. The sample yields approximately 640,000 clones; about 90% were counted once. The ten largest make up 30% to 40% of the sample.

Inclusive of the bounding cysteine and phenylalanine, the CDR3 is 14 residues long. Only the CDR3 portion is preserved as DNA: 42 bases, with reading frame beginning at the first base. The germline V gene (reference sequence) supplies CDR1 SGHNT and CDR2 YYREEE. Between the V and J ends, shortened by 2 bases and 2 bases respectively, the junction contains 8 bases. The specimen sequenced was memory CD8+ T cells from PBMCs. Interpreted using the paper, the cell subset or site label stands for: CD45RO+ cells pooled with CCR7-negative TemRA cells. The sequence derives from a man between 18 and 29 years old in good health. Some clones in this sample may be carry-over from other donors' samples. Recombination joined TRBV5-4 with TRBJ1-5; there is no confident call for the D gene. The sequenced DNA is TGTGCCAGCAGCTTTAGTCCGGGCAATCAGCCCCAGCATTTT. This gives the protein CASSFSPGNQPQHF. Beyond the CDR3, the reference TRBV5-4 and TRBJ1-5 genes provide the residues; the full variable domain reads: ETGVTQSPTHLIKTRGQQVTLRCSSQSGHNTVSWYQQALGQGPQFIFQYYREEENGRGNFPPRFSGLQFPNYSSELNVNALELDDSALYLCASSFSPGNQPQHFGDGTRLSIL.